This TCR beta chain was sequenced in a study of naive and memory T cell subsets. About this clonotype: The antigen remains unidentified.

The beta constant-region primer was an equimolar mix of two oligonucleotides covering TRBC1 and TRBC2. Ligated cDNA was amplified by four rounds of PCR with nested alpha and beta constant-region primers and SP2. A single record per CDR3 protein comes from TCRdb applying MiXCR to the UMI-ligation and nested PCR reads. The sample records approximately 100,000 distinct CDR3 sequences, 13% to 15% being singletons. CDR3 length: 16 amino acids. Germline CDR1 and CDR2: SGHVS and FQNEAQ. V trimming: 2 bases; J trimming: 2 bases; junction bases outside the gene matches: 7. General study points: RNA-based TCR counts may shift with T cell activation and differentiation. Naive repertoires, especially CD8, held a few larger clonotypes, possibly memory cells re-expressing CD45RA.

The source is a human donor in good health. The V gene is TRBV7-8, the J gene TRBJ2-5; 8 nucleotides line up with TRBD2. The sequencing sample was made of naive CD8+ T cells from blood. CDR3 amino acids: CASSLRSGGYQETQYF. The CDR3 DNA is TGTGCCAGCAGCTTAAGGTCGGGAGGGTATCAAGAGACCCAGTACTTC.